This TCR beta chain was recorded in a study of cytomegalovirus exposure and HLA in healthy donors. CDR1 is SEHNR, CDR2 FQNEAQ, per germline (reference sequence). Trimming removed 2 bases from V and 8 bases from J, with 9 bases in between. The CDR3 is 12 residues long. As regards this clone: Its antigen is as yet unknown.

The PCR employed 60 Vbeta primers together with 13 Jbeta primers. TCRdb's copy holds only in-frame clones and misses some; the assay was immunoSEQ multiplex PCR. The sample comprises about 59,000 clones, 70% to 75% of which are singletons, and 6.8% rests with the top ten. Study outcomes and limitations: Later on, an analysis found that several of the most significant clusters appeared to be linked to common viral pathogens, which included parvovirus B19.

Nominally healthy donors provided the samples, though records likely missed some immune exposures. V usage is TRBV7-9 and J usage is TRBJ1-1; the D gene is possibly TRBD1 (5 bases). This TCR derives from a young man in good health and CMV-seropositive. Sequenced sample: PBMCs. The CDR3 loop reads CASSLLGEEAFF. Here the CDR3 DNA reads TGTGCCAGCAGCTTATTAGGGGAAGAAGCTTTCTTT.